The clone carrying this TCR beta chain was seen a few times. This sample is part of a study of T cell changes during pregnancy in multiple sclerosis. Germline assignment: CDR1 SQVTM and CDR2 ANQGSEA. The CDR3 extends over 11 amino acids. The J segment lost 8 bases and the V segment lost 7 bases, leaving 5 bases of the junction unmatched. Profiling relied on immunoSEQ multiplex PCR, and the TCRdb table lists in-frame clones only, not all of them. The repertoire consists of 70,000 to 85,000 clones, with about 92% occurring once and the leading ten covering 1.4%. The sequenced sample was peripheral blood, obtained before pregnancy. V gene TRBV29-1 combines with J gene TRBJ1-2; 9 positions agree with TRBD1. The sequence was obtained from a female donor with multiple sclerosis, enrolled in a pregnancy study. This chain's CDR3 is CSADRGNGYTF. The CDR3 DNA sequence: TGCAGCGCGGACAGGGGAAACGGCTACACCTTC.